These T cell receptor beta chains were read from a single sample in a study of blood T cell repertoires in COVID-19. Measured with immunoSEQ multiplex PCR; TCRdb has only the in-frame clones, and not every one. The sample consists of about 24,000 clones, 65% to 90% of them appearing once. Sequenced: peripheral blood. These receptors all come from a man between 65 and 85 years old with acute or convalescent COVID-19. Each CDR3 is given with its conserved first and last residue. The D gene is left open where the match is weak. Only part of the rows carry a size: once, few, many, or a class if the clone is expanded.

v_call	j_call	clone_size	d_call	cdr3_nt	cdr3_aa
TRBV29-1	TRBJ1-1	NA	NA	TGCAGCGTATTTCAGGGATCTAAGCAAGCTTTCTTT	CSVFQGSKQAFF
TRBV5-1	TRBJ2-7	NA	TRBD1	TGCGCCAGCAGACTCGGACCGGGACAGAGCTCCTACGAGCAGTACTTC	CASRLGPGQSSYEQYF
TRBV25-1	TRBJ2-1	medium-sized	TRBD1	TGTGCCAGCAGTGAAACAGGGGGCCCCTACAATGAGCAGTTCTTC	CASSETGGPYNEQFF
TRBV10-3	TRBJ1-1	NA	NA	TGTGCCATCAGTGAGAAGACTTTGGGGGGGAAGAACACTGAAGCTTTCTTT	CAISEKTLGGKNTEAFF
TRBV12-5	TRBJ1-6	NA	NA	TGTGCTAGTTCTTCCCCGTTGAATTCACCCCTCCACTTT	CASSSPLNSPLHF
TRBV10-2	TRBJ1-2	NA	NA	TGCGCCAGCAGTGAGTCGAGGCAGGGGCTTGGCTACACCTTC	CASSESRQGLGYTF
TRBV10-3	TRBJ2-7	NA	NA	TGTGCCATCAGTGAGTCCAGGCAGGGACTCTACGAGCAGTACTTC	CAISESRQGLYEQYF
TRBV5-5	TRBJ1-2	NA	NA	TGTGCCAGCAGCTTATTTACAGGGTCCGGCTACACCTTC	CASSLFTGSGYTF
TRBV3-1/TRBV3-2	TRBJ2-7	NA	NA	TGTGCCAGCAGCCAAGATCGAACGGGAGTGTTCTTGGAGCAGTACTTC	CASSQDRTGVFLEQYF
TRBV6-5	TRBJ2-7	NA	NA	TGTGCCAGCAGTCATGGAGGCGAGCAGTACTTC	CASSHGGEQYF
TRBV7-8	TRBJ2-1	once	TRBD2	TGTGCCAGCAGCTTAGCTGGCGGGAGGGCCTACAATGAGCAGTTCTTC	CASSLAGGRAYNEQFF
TRBV2	TRBJ1-4	NA	TRBD1	TGTGCCAGCAGTGGACAGGGGGCAGCTAATGAAAAACTGTTTTTT	CASSGQGAANEKLFF
TRBV6-2/TRBV6-3	TRBJ2-7	few	NA	TGTGCCAGCAGTTACTCGGAGGAATCCTTACGCTACGAGCAGTACTTC	CASSYSEESLRYEQYF
TRBV4-1	TRBJ2-3	NA	TRBD2	TGCGCCAGCAGCCAAGTGGTAGCGGGGGGGCCGAAAGATACGCAGTATTTT	CASSQVVAGGPKDTQYF
TRBV10-3	TRBJ1-2	NA	NA	TGTGCCATCAGTCGTGAGGTAGGAGGTCCGTATGGCTACACCTTC	CAISREVGGPYGYTF
TRBV9	TRBJ2-2	NA	TRBD2	TGTGCCAGCAGCCCCACGGGACTAGCGGGGCGTCTTAACACCGGGGAGCTGTTTTTT	CASSPTGLAGRLNTGELFF
TRBV6-5	TRBJ1-2	NA	TRBD1	TGTGCCAGCAGTTACGTGGCAGGGGGCGCCTATGGCTACACCTTC	CASSYVAGGAYGYTF
TRBV6-5	TRBJ1-6	few	NA	TGTGCCAGCCTAGTCGCGCTGCACTATAATTCACCCCTCCACTTT	CASLVALHYNSPLHF
TRBV12-3/TRBV12-4	TRBJ2-5	NA	NA	TGTGCCAGCAGTTTCACGGTTCAAGAGACCCAGTACTTC	CASSFTVQETQYF
TRBV3-1/TRBV3-2	TRBJ1-1	NA	NA	TGTGCCTCCTCAGGGTTGGAGAAAGCTTTCTTT	CASSGLEKAFF
TRBV5-6	TRBJ2-7	few	TRBD1	TGTGCCAGCAGCTTTGGGACAGGGGTTCTATACGAGCAGTACTTC	CASSFGTGVLYEQYF
TRBV7-3	TRBJ2-1	once	NA	TGTGCCAGCAGCTTGGGGCTCGATGGGGAGCAGTTCTTC	CASSLGLDGEQFF
TRBV27	TRBJ1-2	NA	NA	TGTGCCAGCAGTTTCGAGGGAAACTATGGCTACACCTTC	CASSFEGNYGYTF
TRBV14	TRBJ1-2	NA	TRBD1	TGTGCCAGCAGCCTTCGGACAGGGGTAAACTATGGCTACACCTTC	CASSLRTGVNYGYTF
TRBV11-1	TRBJ1-6	NA	NA	TGTGCCAGCAGCTTGGCAGGGGAAGGTTCCCTCCACTTT	CASSLAGEGSLHF
TRBV6-1	TRBJ2-5	NA	TRBD2	TGTGCCAGCAGTGAGGTAGCGGGGGGGAGTGTAGAGACCCAGTACTTC	CASSEVAGGSVETQYF
TRBV7-3	TRBJ2-3	NA	NA	TGTGCCAGCAGCACCAACGCGGGGCCAGATACGCAGTATTTT	CASSTNAGPDTQYF
TRBV27	TRBJ2-3	NA	TRBD1	TGTGCCAGCAGTCGACAGGGTGGGACAGATACGCAGTATTTT	CASSRQGGTDTQYF
TRBV7-2	TRBJ1-6	NA	NA	TGTGCCAGCCGGAGGGACTTAGGGAATTCACCCCTCCACTTT	CASRRDLGNSPLHF
TRBV10-2	TRBJ2-1	NA	NA	TGCGCCAGCAGTAAGGGGTTTTGGAATGAGCAGTTCTTC	CASSKGFWNEQFF
TRBV6-6	TRBJ1-5	NA	TRBD1	TGTGCCAGCAGCTGGGGACAGGCGGATCAGCCCCAGCATTTT	CASSWGQADQPQHF
TRBV10-3	TRBJ2-3	NA	TRBD1	TGTGCCATCAGTAATCCTGGACAGGGCACAGATACGCAGTATTTT	CAISNPGQGTDTQYF
TRBV7-9	TRBJ1-2	few	TRBD1	TGTGCCAGCAGCCTTACCGGGACAGGGGGGGAAGGCTACACCTTC	CASSLTGTGGEGYTF
TRBV30	TRBJ1-1	NA	NA	TGTGCCTGGAGGGTAAACAGGGAAGGAGGAACTTTCTTT	CAWRVNREGGTFF
TRBV9	TRBJ1-2	NA	NA	TGTGCCAGCAGCGTAGACAGCTACTATGGCTACACCTTC	CASSVDSYYGYTF
TRBV10-1	TRBJ1-5	NA	NA	TGCGCCCGCCCGGGGTCTATGGTCCTCTTGGGTCAGCCCCAGCATTTT	CARPGSMVLLGQPQHF
TRBV19	TRBJ1-5	few	TRBD1	TGTGCCAGTAGTAAGGGGGACAGGGTGGATCAGCCCCAGCATTTT	CASSKGDRVDQPQHF
TRBV6-5	TRBJ2-7	NA	TRBD1	TGTGCCAGCAGTTACTCTACAGGGGGCTACGAGCAGTACTTC	CASSYSTGGYEQYF
TRBV4-2	TRBJ2-3	NA	TRBD1	TGTGCCAGCAGCCGGGGCGGACAGGGGAAAGATACGCAGTATTTT	CASSRGGQGKDTQYF
TRBV11-3	TRBJ2-1	NA	NA	TGTGCCAGCAGCACACAAGATAGGAGCTCCTACAATGAGCAGTTCTTC	CASSTQDRSSYNEQFF
TRBV10-3	TRBJ2-3	NA	TRBD2	TGTGCCATCAGGACTAGCGGGGGTCGAACAGATACGCAGTATTTT	CAIRTSGGRTDTQYF
TRBV9	TRBJ2-3	NA	NA	TGTGCCAGCAGCAATGGGGCTTTGGGATCAGATACGCAGTATTTT	CASSNGALGSDTQYF
TRBV7-9	TRBJ1-5	NA	TRBD1	TGTGCCAGCAGCTTAAACAGGGGTGCCATCAATCAGCCCCAGCATTTT	CASSLNRGAINQPQHF
TRBV15	TRBJ2-5	NA	NA	TGTGCCACCAGCAGACGACTAGGGTGGGTGACCCAGTACTTC	CATSRRLGWVTQYF